These 22 T cell receptor beta chains originate from one sample sequenced in a study of immune cell composition in non-small cell lung cancer. TCRdb keeps only in-frame clones here, not all; method: immunoSEQ multiplex PCR. This table has about 8,000 clones, about two thirds appearing once. Material: lung tumor tissue. These TCRs come from a human donor with non-small cell lung cancer.

The DNA for the CDR3 is TGTGCCAGCAGTGAAGAGGGGGGGTCAGGATCTGGGGCCAACGTCCTGACTTTC. This translates into CASSEEGGSGSGANVLTF. The chain links TRBV2 to TRBJ2-6, with D possibly matching TRBD2 (7 bases). The CDR3 is 18 residues long. V shed 1 base and J shed 1 base, with 14 bases lying between them. The V gene's germline CDR1 is SNHLY and CDR2 FYNNEI.

The chain recombines TRBV28 with TRBJ1-6, with 8 nucleotides matching TRBD1. The trim removed 8 bases at V and 8 bases at J, leaving 2 bases unmatched. Germline loops: CDR1 MDHEN, CDR2 SYDVKM. This CDR3 has 12 amino acids. The CDR3 protein is CASGDRYSPLHF. CDR3 DNA: TGTGCCAGCGGGGACAGGTATTCACCCCTCCACTTT.

The CDR3 DNA is TGTGCCAGCTCCCCTAACGTGATGAACACTGAAGCTTTCTTT. Protein sequence: CASSPNVMNTEAFF. The rearrangement links TRBV18 to TRBJ1-1; D unresolved. Trimming cost V 6 bases and J 0 bases, with 11 bases left between them. CDR3 length: 14 residues. Germline CDR1 and CDR2: KGHSH and LQKENI.

The chain couples TRBV7-2 to TRBJ2-5; tentative D call: TRBD2 (6 bases). The V gene's germline CDR1 is SGHTA and CDR2 FQGNSA. This CDR3 has 17 residues. The germline V and J ends were trimmed by 4 bases and 1 base, with 19 bases remaining between them. The CDR3 region is CASSSRRGGRVQETQYF. In DNA, the CDR3 is TGTGCCAGCAGCTCCCGGCGGGGCGGGCGGGTCCAAGAGACCCAGTACTTC.

The rearrangement links TRBV30 to TRBJ1-5; tentative D call: TRBD1 (5 bases). The CDR3 length is 13 residues. Trimming took off 2 bases at V and 3 bases at J, with 8 bases between the two ends. Germline CDR1 and CDR2: GTSNPN and SVGIG (reference sequence). The CDR3 DNA reads TGTGCCTGGAGTTCGACAGCCAATCAGCCCCAGCATTTT. This codes for CAWSSTANQPQHF.

This sequence joins TRBV14 and TRBJ2-3; D may be TRBD2 (6 bases). The CDR3 covers 17 residues. V gave up 0 bases and J gave up 4 bases, with 17 bases separating them. CDR1 SGHDN and CDR2 FVKESK come from the germline V gene. CDR3 amino acids: CASSQDLGGIGADTQYF. As DNA, the CDR3 is TGTGCCAGCAGCCAAGATCTTGGAGGGATTGGCGCAGATACGCAGTATTTT.

This rearrangement joins TRBV19 to TRBJ2-1; 10 positions match TRBD2. The CDR3 has 14 residues. J gave up 7 bases and V 6 bases, and 6 bases lay outside the gene matches. The germline V gene encodes CDR1 LNHDA and CDR2 SQIVND (reference sequence). CDR3 nucleotide sequence: TGTGCCAGTAGGCGCCGACTAGCGGGTAATGAGCAGTTCTTC. It yields the protein CASRRRLAGNEQFF.

This sequence joins TRBV10-1 and TRBJ2-1; TRBD2 matches 11 bases. Trimming at V came to 4 bases and at J to 7 bases, leaving 6 bases not matched to a gene. CDR1 is WNHNN and CDR2 is SYGVQD in the germline V gene (reference sequence). This CDR3 contains 15 residues. CDR3 amino acids: CASSVGSGRGNEQFF. CDR3 DNA: TGCGCCAGCAGTGTTGGTAGCGGGAGGGGAAATGAGCAGTTCTTC.

V gene TRBV7-6 combines with J gene TRBJ1-2, with TRBD1 matching 8 bases. The V gene end was trimmed by 1 base and the J gene end by 3 bases; junction bases not matched to a gene: 4. The CDR3 has 15 residues. Germline assignment: CDR1 SGHVS and CDR2 FNYEAQ. CDR3 DNA sequence: TGTGCCAGCAGCTTAGAGCCAGGGGGCCACTATGGCTACACCTTC. Its protein is CASSLEPGGHYGYTF.

The gene calls are TRBV2 and TRBJ2-5; 15 bases align to TRBD2. J was trimmed by 1 base and V by 4 bases; bases with no gene match: 1. This CDR3 is 16 amino acids long. Germline V gene lookup returns CDR1 SNHLY and CDR2 FYNNEI. The CDR3 loop reads CASSGGLAGGQETQYF. Here the CDR3 DNA reads TGTGCCAGCAGTGGGGGACTAGCGGGGGGCCAAGAGACCCAGTACTTC.

The V and J genes are TRBV18 and TRBJ2-5; perhaps TRBD1 as D (5 bases). CDR3 size: 15 residues. The germline gives CDR1 KGHSH, CDR2 LQKENI. Trimming stripped 0 bases from V and 5 bases from J, with 13 bases between. The CDR3 loop reads CASSPPNAGWETQYF. Here the CDR3 DNA reads TGTGCCAGCTCACCACCGAATGCAGGGTGGGAGACCCAGTACTTC.

This clone has just a few counts. This sequence joins TRBV11-2 and TRBJ1-1; 8 positions agree with TRBD1. J gave up 4 bases and V 5 bases, and 3 bases lay outside the gene matches. CDR1 and CDR2 from the germline V gene are SGHAT and FQNNGV. CDR3 length: 13 amino acids. As DNA, the CDR3 is TGTGCCAGCAGCGACAGGGGAATCACTGAAGCTTTCTTT. Amino acids: CASSDRGITEAFF.

V is TRBV7-2 and J is TRBJ2-3, with D possibly TRBD2 on 6 matching bases. V gave up 5 bases and J gave up 10 bases, with 19 bases separating them. The CDR3 totals 14 residues. The germline V gene encodes CDR1 SGHTA and CDR2 FQGNSA. The CDR3, as DNA: TGTGCCAGCAGCCCCAGAGGTTTAGCGGCGGCGCAGTATTTT. This sequence encodes CASSPRGLAAAQYF.

The sample holds one count of this clone. This chain connects TRBV11-2 to TRBJ2-2, with 11 bases matching TRBD1. V dropped 1 base and J dropped 10; count of bases not matched to a gene: 2. This CDR3 spans 14 amino acids. In germline, CDR1 is SGHAT, CDR2 FQNNGV. CDR3 sequence reads: CASSLGTGGAELFF. Here the CDR3 DNA reads TGTGCCAGCAGCTTAGGGACAGGGGGCGCGGAGCTGTTTTTT.

This rearrangement joins TRBV2 to TRBJ2-1; TRBD2 aligns across 12 bases. This CDR3 is built from 14 residues. CDR1 and CDR2 from the germline V gene are SNHLY and FYNNEI. V trimming: 9 bases; J trimming: 8 bases; junction bases outside the gene matches: 8. CDR3 DNA sequence: TGTGCCAGTATCCTAGCGGGAGGGCCCCATGAGCAGTTCTTC. Its translation: CASILAGGPHEQFF.

The chain employs TRBV11-3 and TRBJ2-3; TRBD2 matches 7 bases. CDR1 SGHNT and CDR2 YENEEA come from the germline V gene. J lost 2 bases, V lost 6 bases, and 5 bases had no gene match. The CDR3 covers 14 residues. CDR3 region: CASSRAGVTDTQYF. CDR3 nucleotide sequence: TGTGCCAGCAGTCGGGCGGGGGTCACAGATACGCAGTATTTT.

The chain joins TRBV6-5 to TRBJ2-7; perhaps TRBD2 as D (5 bases). The CDR3 sequence is 13 residues long. V lost 2 bases and J 2 bases, leaving 7 bases between the germline ends. The germline gives CDR1 MNHEY, CDR2 SVGAGI. CDR3 in amino acids: CASSYTGAYEQYF. CDR3 DNA: TGTGCCAGCAGTTACACCGGGGCCTACGAGCAGTACTTC.

V is TRBV7-8 and J is TRBJ1-4; perhaps TRBD1 as D (5 bases). V dropped 1 base and J dropped 8 bases, with 11 bases sitting between them. Germline V gives CDR1 SGHVS, CDR2 FQNEAQ. The CDR3 length is 14 residues. For the CDR3, the DNA is TGTGCCAGCAGCTTAGAGGGGAAAGAAGAAAAACTGTTTTTT. This sequence encodes CASSLEGKEEKLFF.

The rearrangement uses TRBV7-9 and TRBJ2-2; 8 nucleotides line up with TRBD1. After removal of 5 bases from V and 7 bases from J, the junction contained 9 bases not matched to a gene. Germline CDR1 is SEHNR and CDR2 is FQNEAQ (reference sequence). The CDR3 is 15 residues long. The CDR3 DNA sequence: TGTGCCAGCAGCCCTCGGACAGGGCATAACGGGGAGCTGTTTTTT. As protein: CASSPRTGHNGELFF.

The CDR3 DNA sequence: TGTGCCAGCAGTCGGGGGGGCCTCTACGAGCAGTACTTC. It encodes CASSRGGLYEQYF. This sequence joins TRBV28 and TRBJ2-7; the match to TRBD2 covers 8 bases. Trimming cost V 5 bases and J 3 bases; bases outside gene matches: 3. CDR1 is MDHEN, CDR2 SYDVKM, per germline. The CDR3 contains 13 residues.

This clone was observed a few times. This chain connects TRBV10-2 to TRBJ1-5; perhaps TRBD1 as D (6 bases). The CDR3 is made up of 13 amino acids. Per germline, CDR1 WSHSY and CDR2 SAAADI. Trimming removed 4 bases at V and 5 bases at J, with 9 bases between. The CDR3 nucleotides read TGCGCCAGCAGTGGCAACAGGGATCAGCCCCAGCATTTT. Its protein product is CASSGNRDQPQHF.

V is TRBV9 and J is TRBJ1-5; 9 bases match TRBD1. The CDR3 extends over 15 amino acids. Germline trimming cut 4 bases from V and 0 bases from J; bases unmatched to any gene: 2. Germline V CDR1 and CDR2: SGDLS, YYNGEE. CDR3 loop: CASSLTGGSNQPQHF. CDR3 in DNA: TGTGCCAGCAGCCTGACAGGGGGTAGCAATCAGCCCCAGCATTTT.